Each of the 28 T cell receptor beta chains below was sequenced from the same sample in a study of OX40 agonist ivuxolimab in advanced cancers. The repertoire was sequenced with immunoSEQ multiplex PCR; TCRdb's copy has only in-frame clones and lacks some. The repertoire holds approximately 89,000 clones, with around 85% as singletons. The sequencing used CD4+ or CD8+ T cells sorted from blood, collected in a trial of the OX40 agonist ivuxolimab. These receptors were collected from an adult with an advanced solid tumor such as melanoma, head and neck, liver or kidney cancer.

The chain combines TRBV6-4 with TRBJ2-1; 8 bases line up with TRBD1. Losses at the gene ends were 2 bases for V and 7 bases for J; bases not matched to a gene: 4. CDR1 is MRHNA and CDR2 is SNTAGT in the germline V gene. The CDR3 spans 14 residues. For the CDR3, the DNA is TGTGCCAGCAGTGACACGGACAGGGCAAATGAGCAGTTCTTC. Encoded protein: CASSDTDRANEQFF.

This chain uses TRBV10-3 with TRBJ1-1; D is undetermined. The germline gives CDR1 ENHRY, CDR2 SYGVKD. This CDR3 region has 14 residues. V was shortened by 0 bases and J by 5 bases, with 10 bases between the two germline ends. CDR3 DNA: TGTGCCATCAGTGAGTCGAGTGCGGGGACTGAAGCTTTCTTT. Residues: CAISESSAGTEAFF.

This rearrangement joins TRBV5-5 to TRBJ2-6; a weak D match, TRBD1 (5 bases). This CDR3 has 15 amino acids. Trimming left V 4 bases short and J 3 bases short, with 11 bases between. Germline V gene data show CDR1 as SGHKS and CDR2 as YYEKEE (reference sequence). The CDR3 DNA is TGTGCCAGCAGCCCCCCAGGGATTGGGGCCAACGTCCTGACTTTC. It translates to CASSPPGIGANVLTF.

This chain uses TRBV6-1 with TRBJ1-4; possibly TRBD1 for D (5 bases). Trimming shortened V by 4 bases and J by 7 bases, and 10 bases separated the two germline ends. CDR3 length: 13 amino acids. Looked up from germline, CDR1 is MNHNS and CDR2 is SASEGT. CDR3 amino acids: CASSGARGEKLFF. The CDR3 nucleotides read TGTGCCAGCAGTGGAGCGAGGGGTGAAAAACTGTTTTTT.

The V call is TRBV19, the J call TRBJ2-7; 8 nucleotides agree with TRBD1. With V trimmed by 5 bases and J by 4 bases, 7 bases remained unmatched. CDR1 and CDR2 from the germline V gene are LNHDA and SQIVND (reference sequence). The CDR3 totals 14 residues. CDR3 DNA sequence: TGTGCCAGTAGTGCCCCCGACAGGGGATACGAGCAGTACTTC. As protein: CASSAPDRGYEQYF. Combining the CDR3 with reference TRBV19 and TRBJ2-7 gives the whole variable domain DGGITQSPKYLFRKEGQNVTLSCEQNLNHDAMYWYRQDPGQGLRLIYYSQIVNDFQKGDIAEGYSVSREKKESFPLTVTSAQKNPTAFYLCASSAPDRGYEQYFGPGTRLTVT.

The table lists this clone with a few counts. V gene TRBV4-1 combines with J gene TRBJ1-5; no clear D. The germline gives CDR1 MGHRA, CDR2 YSYEKL. CDR3 length equals 13 residues. The V gene lost 4 bases and the J gene lost 7 bases, with 11 bases spanning the gap. The CDR3: CASSPSGKQPQHF. The CDR3 coding sequence is TGCGCCAGCAGCCCGTCAGGAAAACAGCCCCAGCATTTT.

The chain links TRBV2 to TRBJ2-2; 8 bases map to TRBD1. The V segment lost 9 bases and the J segment 4 bases; nucleotides outside the gene matches: 7. The CDR3 runs to 14 residues. CDR1 and CDR2 from the germline V gene are SNHLY and FYNNEI. The CDR3, as DNA: TGTGCCAGTAGGACAGGGACAAGCACCGGGGAGCTGTTTTTT. Protein product: CASRTGTSTGELFF.

V and J are TRBV7-2 and TRBJ2-1, with 7 bases matching TRBD2. This CDR3 is 16 amino acids long. Germline CDR1 SGHTA, CDR2 FQGNSA. Trimming took 5 bases from V and 9 from J; bases not matched to a gene: 16. The CDR3 DNA is TGTGCCAGCAGCCAAAGCGCAGGCGGGGGATATTTTGAGCAGTTCTTC. Encoded protein: CASSQSAGGGYFEQFF.

The chain combines TRBV28 with TRBJ1-3; D is undetermined. V lost 5 bases, J lost 0 bases, and 11 bases lay in between. Germline CDR1 MDHEN, CDR2 SYDVKM. This CDR3 contains 15 residues. The DNA of the CDR3 is TGTGCCAGCAGTCCTCCGGGGATCTCTGGAAACACCATATATTTT. Translating gives CASSPPGISGNTIYF.

The rearrangement joins TRBV6-1 to TRBJ2-1; no clear D. Germline V gene sequence: CDR1 MNHNS, CDR2 SASEGT. This CDR3 region has 14 residues. V dropped 3 bases and J dropped 6 bases, with 12 bases sitting between them. CDR3 sequence reads: CASSDIFWGNEQFF. DNA of the CDR3: TGTGCCAGCAGTGACATTTTCTGGGGCAATGAGCAGTTCTTC.

The chain has TRBV7-6 and TRBJ2-7; tentative D call: TRBD2 (5 bases). This CDR3 is 13 amino acids long. Looked up from germline, CDR1 is SGHVS and CDR2 is FNYEAQ. V was pared by 3 bases and J by 6 bases, with 12 bases between. The CDR3 nucleotides read TGTGCCAGCAGCTTCTTGGCTAGCAGCGAGCAGTACTTC. It specifies CASSFLASSEQYF.

The chain combines TRBV7-2 with TRBJ2-5; D is unresolved. The CDR3 is made up of 13 amino acids. Germline CDR1 reads SGHTA; CDR2 reads FQGNSA. Trimming left V 5 bases short and J 4 bases short, with 11 bases between. CDR3 sequence reads: CASSPRRGETQYF. CDR3 nucleotides: TGTGCCAGCAGCCCCCGGCGTGGAGAGACCCAGTACTTC.

The J gene is TRBJ1-1, the V gene TRBV28, with TRBD1 as a possible D gene (6 bases). V was pared by 6 bases and J by 2 bases, with 13 bases between. CDR1 is MDHEN, CDR2 SYDVKM, per germline. CDR3 length equals 14 residues. The CDR3 region is CASRAGGSNTEAFF. CDR3 DNA sequence: TGTGCCAGCAGAGCGGGGGGCTCCAACACTGAAGCTTTCTTT.

Notes on this clone: A junction end diverges from the germline sequence, so it may reflect a read error. This chain connects TRBV2 to TRBJ2-7; D may be TRBD2 (6 bases). The CDR3 contains 13 residues. From germline, CDR1 is SNHLY and CDR2 FYNNEI. CDR3 coding DNA: TGTGCCAGCAGTGTAGATAGTTCGGGACTGGAAATTTTC. It specifies CASSVDSSGLEIF.

The chain joins TRBV5-1 to TRBJ2-1; D is uncertain. V lost 1 base, J lost 6 bases, and 8 bases lay in between. This CDR3 is built from 13 residues. Per germline, CDR1 SGHRS and CDR2 YFSETQ. The CDR3 DNA reads TGCGCCAGCAGCTTGATCAGTGGCAATGAGCAGTTCTTC. It specifies CASSLISGNEQFF.

This clone has a handful of counts. The chain links TRBV18 to TRBJ1-5; weak D call: TRBD1 (6 bases). CDR1 is KGHSH, CDR2 LQKENI, per germline. V was trimmed by 3 bases and J by 6 bases, leaving 15 bases between them. The CDR3 spans 15 residues. CDR3 region: CASSPSQGLGQPQHF. The CDR3 DNA reads as TGTGCCAGCTCACCTTCGCAGGGGTTGGGTCAGCCCCAGCATTTT.

This sequence joins TRBV6-5 and TRBJ2-3; TRBD1 aligns across 10 bases. Germline CDR1 reads MNHEY; CDR2 reads SVGAGI. V lost 8 bases to trimming and J lost 4 bases; unmatched junction nucleotides: 6. This CDR3 contains 14 residues. The CDR3 DNA follows: TGTGCCAGCTCATCGGGACAGGGGCCAGATACGCAGTATTTT. Its protein product is CASSSGQGPDTQYF.

With regard to this clone: No conserved phenylalanine or tryptophan ends this CDR3, so it is likely a read error. The gene calls are TRBV5-8 and TRBJ1-6; D call uncertain. The CDR3 extends over 12 amino acids. V was pared by 3 bases and J by 9 bases, with 7 bases between. CDR1 and CDR2 (germline): SGHTS, YDEGEE. In DNA, the CDR3 is TGTGCCAGCAGCTCCCGAACTTCACCCCTCCACCTT. Translation: CASSSRTSPLHL.

This clone was observed a handful of times. V is TRBV9 and J is TRBJ2-1; tentatively, D is TRBD2 (5 bases). This CDR3 has 13 residues. The V end lost 2 bases, the J end lost 12 bases, and 15 bases lay between the germline ends. The germline CDR1 and CDR2 sequences are SGDLS and YYNGEE. CDR3 region: CASSVGEDRAQFF. The CDR3 DNA is TGTGCCAGCAGCGTGGGAGAGGACCGAGCGCAGTTCTTC. Based on the CDR3 plus reference TRBV9 and TRBJ2-1, the full variable domain is DSGVTQTPKHLITATGQRVTLRCSPRSGDLSVYWYQQSLDQGLQFLIQYYNGEERAKGNILERFSAQQFPDLHSELNLSSLELGDSALYFCASSVGEDRAQFFGPGTRLTVL.

This chain connects TRBV14 to TRBJ1-1; D ambiguous. Germline CDR1 and CDR2: SGHDN and FVKESK. V dropped 4 bases and J dropped 4 bases, with 13 bases sitting between them. CDR3 length: 14 residues. The CDR3 sequence is CASSLRGRFTEAFF. In nucleotides, the CDR3 is TGTGCCAGCAGCCTAAGAGGGAGGTTCACTGAAGCTTTCTTT.

This clone was observed a handful of times. The chain is built from TRBV19 and TRBJ1-5, with D unresolved. Germline-derived CDR1 and CDR2 are LNHDA and SQIVND (reference sequence). Deletions cut 10 bases from V and 5 bases from J, with 15 bases between. This CDR3 is 13 amino acids long. The CDR3 loop is CATQAAWDQPQHF. CDR3 bases: TGTGCCACCCAGGCGGCGTGGGATCAGCCCCAGCATTTT.

The gene calls are TRBV7-3 and TRBJ1-1, with D uncertain. The V gene lost 4 bases and the J gene lost 0 bases, with 6 bases spanning the gap. CDR1 is SGHTA and CDR2 is FQGTGA in the germline V gene. The CDR3 runs 13 residues. The CDR3 DNA is TGTGCCAGCAGCTCCGGGGTGAACACTGAAGCTTTCTTT. It specifies CASSSGVNTEAFF.

The chain has TRBV5-4 and TRBJ1-1, with D perhaps TRBD1 (5 bases). V dropped 2 bases and J dropped 5 bases, with 22 bases sitting between them. CDR3 length: 17 residues. Germline loops: CDR1 SGHNT, CDR2 YYREEE (reference sequence). CDR3 loop: CASSLLFRGARGTEAFF. Written as DNA, the CDR3 is TGTGCCAGCAGCTTATTATTTAGAGGGGCTCGGGGTACTGAAGCTTTCTTT.

The gene calls are TRBV5-5 and TRBJ2-1; D is ambiguous. V lost 0 bases to trimming and J lost 4 bases, with 8 bases between them. CDR1 is SGHKS, CDR2 YYEKEE, per germline (reference sequence). The CDR3 is made up of 14 amino acids. As DNA, the CDR3 is TGTGCCAGCAGCTTGGGACGGTCATACAATGAGCAGTTCTTC. Protein: CASSLGRSYNEQFF.

The chain has TRBV28 and TRBJ1-2, with TRBD1 as a possible D gene (6 bases). The germline V gene has CDR1 MDHEN and CDR2 SYDVKM. The CDR3 contains 14 residues. Trimming took off 4 bases at V and 7 bases at J, with 16 bases between the two ends. The CDR3 DNA sequence: TGTGCCAGCAGTTCTGGACAGAGCGAGGGTGGCTACACCTTC. Translation: CASSSGQSEGGYTF.

This chain joins TRBV19 and TRBJ2-6, with TRBD1 identical over 8 bases. The germline CDR1 and CDR2 sequences are LNHDA and SQIVND (reference sequence). The CDR3 extends over 16 amino acids. With 3 bases clipped from V and 2 bases from J, the junction kept 3 bases outside the gene matches. CDR3 coding DNA: TGTGCCAGTAGTATGGACAGGGTTACTGGGGCCAACGTCCTGACTTTC. It encodes CASSMDRVTGANVLTF.

The chain recombines TRBV27 with TRBJ1-1, with D maybe TRBD1 (5 bases). Trimming shortened V by 7 bases and J by 3 bases, and 27 bases separated the two germline ends. The CDR3 runs to 18 residues. Germline assignment: CDR1 MNHEY and CDR2 SMNVEV (reference sequence). CDR3: CASTHIGWGKMADTEAFF. Written as DNA, the CDR3 is TGTGCCAGCACCCATATAGGGTGGGGGAAGATGGCCGACACTGAAGCTTTCTTT.

In DNA form, the CDR3 reads TGCGCCAGCAGCCCCATAAAAGGTTCACCCCTCCACTTT. Its translation: CASSPIKGSPLHF. This sequence joins TRBV4-3 and TRBJ1-6, with D hard to call. The length of the CDR3 is 13 residues. Germline-derived CDR1 and CDR2 are LGHNA and YSLEER. V was trimmed by 4 bases and J by 9 bases, leaving 10 bases between them.